A single sample gave rise to the 18 T cell receptor beta chains below, sequenced in a study of T-cell reconstitution after alpha-beta-depleted transplantation in children. Molecular barcoding with unique molecular identifiers was used for the TCRbeta library. TCRdb fed the PCR reads into MiXCR, producing one record per CDR3 protein. The table records hundreds of thousands of distinct CDR3 sequences, 16% of them present only once. The sample in question was PBMCs, mostly from graft donor cells, obtained 360 days after TCRalphabeta/CD19-depleted stem cell transplant. These receptors were taken from a male patient between 5 and 17 years old who had a stem cell transplant for acute lymphoblastic leukemia, so the T cells may come from the graft donor.

The rearrangement joins TRBV7-9 to TRBJ2-3, with 7 bases aligning to TRBD1. V shed 1 base, J shed 6 bases, and the junction held 4 bases outside the gene matches. The CDR3 has 14 residues. Germline CDR1 SEHNR, CDR2 FQNEAQ (reference sequence). CDR3 residues: CASSLVTGLDTQYF. The CDR3 DNA sequence: TGTGCCAGCAGCTTAGTGACAGGGCTGGATACGCAGTATTTT.

This clonotype was counted only a few times. The rearrangement uses TRBV5-1 and TRBJ1-1; weak D call: TRBD1 (5 bases). This CDR3 spans 15 amino acids. Germline V CDR1 and CDR2: SGHRS, YFSETQ. Trimming pared 0 bases from V and 4 bases from J, leaving 13 bases between. This chain's CDR3 is CASSLERQWPTEAFF. The CDR3 DNA follows: TGCGCCAGCAGCTTGGAGCGACAGTGGCCCACTGAAGCTTTCTTT.

The rearrangement links TRBV12-3 or TRBV12-4 to TRBJ2-5, with no clear D. The germline V and J ends were trimmed by 6 bases and 1 base, with 18 bases remaining between them. The CDR3 contains 16 residues. The CDR3 loop reads CASRLLAGWGQETQYF. The CDR3 DNA follows: TGTGCCAGCAGGCTGTTAGCAGGCTGGGGCCAAGAGACCCAGTACTTC.

CDR3 DNA sequence: TGTGCCAGCTCACCACTGGCGGACACTACCTACGAGCAGTACTTC. This encodes CASSPLADTTYEQYF. The chain links TRBV18 to TRBJ2-7, with a weak D call TRBD1 (5 bases). Trimming left V 1 base short and J 2 bases short, with 12 bases between. The CDR3 length is 15 residues. The germline V gene encodes CDR1 KGHSH and CDR2 LQKENI.

This clonotype has ten or more counts. The chain recombines TRBV5-5 with TRBJ2-1, with TRBD2 identical over 13 bases. The CDR3 covers 18 residues. CDR1 is SGHKS and CDR2 is YYEKEE in the germline V gene (reference sequence). Trimming at V came to 4 bases and at J to 5 bases, leaving 12 bases not matched to a gene. The CDR3 coding sequence is TGTGCCAGCAGCCTCGGTCGGACTAGCGGGAGAGAAGACAATGAGCAGTTCTTC. Residues: CASSLGRTSGREDNEQFF.

The CDR3 coding sequence is TGCAGTGCAGAAAACGATCTCGGGACAGGGCCGTACCAAGAGACCCAGTACTTC. Residues: CSAENDLGTGPYQETQYF. This rearrangement joins TRBV20-1 to TRBJ2-5, with 9 bases matching TRBD1. Germline-derived CDR1 and CDR2 are DFQATT and SNEGSKA (reference sequence). V shed 6 bases and J 0 bases; nucleotides not matched to a gene: 17. The CDR3 is made up of 18 amino acids.

This clonotype was observed at least ten times. This chain links TRBV5-1 with TRBJ2-7, with 7 nucleotides matching TRBD1. V gave up 5 bases and J gave up 3 bases; unmatched junction bases: 8. The CDR3 runs to 14 residues. Germline-derived CDR1 and CDR2 are SGHRS and YFSETQ. Written as DNA, the CDR3 is TGCGCCAGCAGGGGTGACAGGACAGGCTACGAGCAGTACTTC. Its translation is CASRGDRTGYEQYF.

The chain couples TRBV20-1 to TRBJ2-1; D call uncertain. The germline V gene has CDR1 DFQATT and CDR2 SNEGSKA (reference sequence). The germline V and J ends were trimmed by 8 bases and 6 bases, with 11 bases remaining between them. This CDR3 contains 11 residues. The CDR3: CSQYHPNEQFF. CDR3 nucleotides: TGCAGTCAATACCATCCCAATGAGCAGTTCTTC.

This clonotype was counted many times. The chain recombines TRBV10-2 with TRBJ2-5, with 9 bases that match TRBD2. Unmatched junction bases numbered 5, after V lost 3 bases and J lost 3 bases. Germline assignment: CDR1 WSHSY and CDR2 SAAADI. CDR3 length: 15 residues. Written as DNA, the CDR3 is TGCGCCAGCAGTGATCCAGCGGGAGGAGAAGAGACCCAGTACTTC. It is translated as CASSDPAGGEETQYF.

Many counts were recorded for this clonotype. The chain recombines TRBV12-3 or TRBV12-4 with TRBJ2-2, with a possible D match to TRBD2 (6 bases). Deletions cut 8 bases from V and 5 bases from J, with 18 bases between. This CDR3 has 15 residues. This CDR3 is CASPFRRDGTGELFF. CDR3 nucleotide sequence: TGTGCCAGCCCTTTTAGGAGGGATGGAACCGGGGAGCTGTTTTTT.

This chain joins TRBV4-1 and TRBJ2-3; the match to TRBD2 covers 11 bases. The CDR3 contains 21 residues. From germline, CDR1 is MGHRA and CDR2 YSYEKL. The V gene end was trimmed by 2 bases and the J gene end by 3 bases; junction bases not matched to a gene: 19. In DNA, the CDR3 is TGCGCCAGCAGCCAAAGGACGGGACAGGGAACTAGCGGGAGCCGGACAGATACGCAGTATTTT. Its protein product is CASSQRTGQGTSGSRTDTQYF.

This chain connects TRBV7-2 to TRBJ2-7, with 8 bases lining up with TRBD1. V lost 1 base to trimming and J lost 0 bases; unmatched junction nucleotides: 8. The CDR3 is 17 amino acids. Germline values: CDR1 SGHTA, CDR2 FQGNSA. CDR3 in amino acids: CASSLVAGQARSYEQYF. Written as DNA, the CDR3 is TGTGCCAGCAGCTTAGTGGCGGGACAGGCACGCTCCTACGAGCAGTACTTC.

The chain couples TRBV2 to TRBJ2-1; TRBD2 matches at 7 bases. Germline V gene lookup returns CDR1 SNHLY and CDR2 FYNNEI. V gave up 4 bases and J gave up 0 bases; unmatched junction bases: 9. The CDR3 runs to 17 residues. In nucleotides, the CDR3 is TGTGCCAGCAGTGTGGTTCGCGGGAGCGACTCCTACAATGAGCAGTTCTTC. Its protein product is CASSVVRGSDSYNEQFF. Drawing the rest from reference TRBV2 and TRBJ2-1, the complete variable domain is EPEVTQTPSHQVTQMGQEVILRCVPISNHLYFYWYRQILGQKVEFLVSFYNNEISEKSEIFDDQFSVERPDGSNFTLKIRSTKLEDSAMYFCASSVVRGSDSYNEQFFGPGTRLTVL.

This clonotype has just a few counts. The genes are TRBV12-3 or TRBV12-4 and TRBJ1-1; D unresolved. The CDR3 is made up of 13 amino acids. Trimming took 11 bases from V and 3 from J, leaving 16 bases between them. The CDR3 DNA sequence: TGTGCCTCAGCGTTAGACACGCACACTGAAGCTTTCTTT. Protein sequence: CASALDTHTEAFF.

This clonotype was observed a few times. V gene TRBV7-9 combines with J gene TRBJ2-1; perhaps TRBD1 as D (5 bases). V dropped 4 bases and J dropped 3 bases, with 16 bases sitting between them. The CDR3 sequence is 16 residues long. The germline CDR1 and CDR2 sequences are SEHNR and FQNEAQ (reference sequence). CDR3 nucleotides: TGTGCCAGCAGCTCGACAGAGGCTCCCCACTACAATGAGCAGTTCTTC. Translated: CASSSTEAPHYNEQFF.

This clonotype was recorded at least ten times. The rearrangement links TRBV5-1 to TRBJ2-3; unclear D gene. The CDR3 runs 16 residues. Per germline, CDR1 SGHRS and CDR2 YFSETQ. V gave up 0 bases and J gave up 2 bases, with 13 bases separating them. CDR3 sequence: CASSLAKFGFTDTQYF. The CDR3 bases are TGCGCCAGCAGCTTGGCCAAGTTCGGATTCACAGATACGCAGTATTTT.

CDR3 DNA sequence: TGTGCCAGCAGTGCCCGATCCGGGACATACTCCTACAATGAGCAGTTCTTC. Protein product: CASSARSGTYSYNEQFF. The chain employs TRBV6-1 and TRBJ2-1; maybe TRBD1 (6 bases). CDR1 and CDR2 (germline): MNHNS, SASEGT. CDR3 length equals 17 residues. Between the trimmed V and J ends, which lost 4 bases and 0 bases, there was a span of 16 bases.

This clonotype showed up many times. The rearrangement uses TRBV18 and TRBJ2-1; D is ambiguous. Germline-derived CDR1 and CDR2 are KGHSH and LQKENI. The V and J ends lost 3 bases and 7 bases respectively, with 16 bases between them. This CDR3 region has 15 residues. CDR3 DNA: TGTGCCAGCTCACCGACGTTAGGCGTGGGGAATGAGCAGTTCTTC. Translated, it gives CASSPTLGVGNEQFF.